This T cell receptor (beta chain) is drawn from a study of regulatory and conventional T cells in RAG deficiency. Sequencing used immunoSEQ multiplex PCR; TCRdb keeps in-frame clones, though not all of them. The sample records some 30,000 clones, 85% to 90% being singletons. Points on this clone: Its antigen remains unknown.

Germline values: CDR1 MDHEN, CDR2 SYDVKM. The CDR3 spans 15 residues. V was shortened by 0 bases and J by 2 bases, with 11 bases between the two germline ends. Regarding the study as a whole: Omenn patients showed >90% Treg-Tconv overlap and shorter CDR3 lengths. Shannon entropy was markedly lower and Simpson indices higher in RAG-deficient patients than control T-cell subsets. Compared with controls, unique Treg TCR beta sequences dropped roughly 94-fold in Omenn syndrome and CID/AS.

The same data also went into a second study, on regulatory T cells. This second study says: Primers: 52 TRBV forward and 13 TRBJ reverse. Regulatory T cells showed the strongest V-J pair restriction and V/J gene skewing among patient repertoires.

Material for sequencing was CD8+ T cells sorted from blood. This chain uses TRBV28 with TRBJ2-7; D possibly corresponds to TRBD1 (6 bases). The TCR originated in a human donor in good health. CDR3 in amino acids: CASSLWRQATYEQYF. CDR3 in DNA: TGTGCCAGCAGTTTATGGAGACAGGCTACCTACGAGCAGTACTTC.